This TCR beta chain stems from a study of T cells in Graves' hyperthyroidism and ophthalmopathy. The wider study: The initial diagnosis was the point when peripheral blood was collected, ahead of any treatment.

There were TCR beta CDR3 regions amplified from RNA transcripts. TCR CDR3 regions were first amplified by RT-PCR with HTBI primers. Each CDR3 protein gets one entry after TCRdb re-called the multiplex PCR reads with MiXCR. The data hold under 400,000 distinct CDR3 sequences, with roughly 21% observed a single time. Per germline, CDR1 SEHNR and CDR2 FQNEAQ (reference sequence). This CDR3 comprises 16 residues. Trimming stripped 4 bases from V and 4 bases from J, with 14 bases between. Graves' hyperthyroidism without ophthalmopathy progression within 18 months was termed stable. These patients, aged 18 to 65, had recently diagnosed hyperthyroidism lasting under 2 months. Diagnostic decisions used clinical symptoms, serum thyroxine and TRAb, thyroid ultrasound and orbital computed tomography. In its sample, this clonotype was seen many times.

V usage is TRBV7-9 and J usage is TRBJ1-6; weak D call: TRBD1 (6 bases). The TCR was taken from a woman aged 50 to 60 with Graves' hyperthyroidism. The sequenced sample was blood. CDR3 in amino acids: CASSWGGQSYNSPLHF. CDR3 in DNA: TGTGCCAGCAGCTGGGGAGGACAGTCTTATAATTCACCCCTCCACTTT.